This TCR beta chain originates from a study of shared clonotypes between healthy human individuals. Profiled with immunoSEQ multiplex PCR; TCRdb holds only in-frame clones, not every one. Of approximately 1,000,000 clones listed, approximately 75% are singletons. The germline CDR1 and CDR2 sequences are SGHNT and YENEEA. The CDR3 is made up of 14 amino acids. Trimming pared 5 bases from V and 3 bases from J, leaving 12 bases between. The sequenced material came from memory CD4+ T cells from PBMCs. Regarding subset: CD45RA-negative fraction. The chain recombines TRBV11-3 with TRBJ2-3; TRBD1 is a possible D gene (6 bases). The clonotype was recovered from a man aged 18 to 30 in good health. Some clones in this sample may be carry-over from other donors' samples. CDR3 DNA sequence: TGTGCCAGCAGCGACAGAGGGACAACAGATACGCAGTATTTT. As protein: CASSDRGTTDTQYF.